A single sample gave rise to the 23 T cell receptor beta chains below, sequenced in a study of STAT5B mutations in CD4+ large granular lymphocyte leukemia. Sequencing was performed with immunoSEQ multiplex PCR; in TCRdb, only in-frame clones are kept and a portion is missing. The data contain 20,000 to 25,000 clones, about 80% of them singletons. Sequencing used CD4+ T cells from blood buffy coats. These TCRs come from a human donor in good health.

In this sample, this clone turned up a few times. The chain uses TRBV5-1 and TRBJ1-5; maybe TRBD1 (5 bases). Looked up from germline, CDR1 is SGHRS and CDR2 is YFSETQ. V lost 4 bases to trimming and J lost 4 bases, with 12 bases between them. The CDR3 is 14 residues long. CDR3 region: CASSIGDRNQPQHF. CDR3 DNA: TGCGCCAGCAGCATAGGCGACAGAAATCAGCCCCAGCATTTT.

The V and J genes are TRBV28 and TRBJ1-1, with D hard to call. V was shortened by 7 bases and J by 1 base, with 7 bases between the two germline ends. There are 12 residues in the CDR3. Germline V gene sequence: CDR1 MDHEN, CDR2 SYDVKM. This CDR3 is CASTSRNTEAFF. In DNA, the CDR3 is TGTGCCAGCACCTCCAGGAACACTGAAGCTTTCTTT.

The rearrangement links TRBV11-1 to TRBJ2-1; TRBD2 matches 9 bases. V was clipped by 1 base and J by 5 bases; unmatched bases: 6. The CDR3 loop spans 16 amino acids. Germline values: CDR1 SGHAT, CDR2 FQDESV (reference sequence). This CDR3 reads CASSLGLAESDNEQFF. The CDR3, as DNA: TGTGCCAGCAGCTTAGGACTAGCGGAGAGTGACAATGAGCAGTTCTTC.

There are a few counts of this clone. The CDR3: CAWSSLAPNTEAFF. CDR3 in DNA: TGTGCCTGGAGTAGCCTCGCCCCGAACACTGAAGCTTTCTTT. V is TRBV30 and J is TRBJ1-1; D remains ambiguous. V was cut by 2 bases and J by 1 base, with 11 bases left in between. The CDR3 contains 14 residues. Germline V gene lookup returns CDR1 GTSNPN and CDR2 SVGIG (reference sequence).

The V gene is TRBV4-3, the J gene TRBJ1-5; D is unresolved. Between the trimmed V and J ends, which lost 3 bases and 4 bases, there was a span of 10 bases. The CDR3 is made up of 14 amino acids. The V gene's germline CDR1 is LGHNA and CDR2 YSLEER. The CDR3 region has the DNA TGCGCCAGCAGCCAGGGGTGGAGGAATCAGCCCCAGCATTTT. It yields the protein CASSQGWRNQPQHF.

This clone appeared a few times. This rearrangement joins TRBV5-4 to TRBJ2-7; 9 nucleotides match TRBD1. The length of the CDR3 is 15 residues. Germline CDR1 and CDR2: SGHNT and YYREEE (reference sequence). V was pared by 3 bases and J by 2 bases, with 6 bases of the junction left unmatched. The CDR3: CASSSKGQGPYEQYV. CDR3 DNA sequence: TGTGCCAGCAGCTCAAAGGGACAGGGACCCTACGAGCAGTACGTC.

This chain connects TRBV28 to TRBJ1-4; the D is unclear. V shed 4 bases and J shed 0 bases, with 9 bases lying between them. The CDR3 consists of 15 residues. Germline loops: CDR1 MDHEN, CDR2 SYDVKM. The CDR3 is CASSSIGSTNEKLFF. In nucleotides, the CDR3 is TGTGCCAGCAGTTCAATAGGATCAACTAATGAAAAACTGTTTTTT.

The genes are TRBV30 and TRBJ1-5, with a possible D match to TRBD1 (5 bases). The CDR3 covers 15 residues. V lost 3 bases, J lost 7 bases, and 19 bases lay in between. CDR1 is GTSNPN and CDR2 is SVGIG in the germline V gene (reference sequence). The CDR3 DNA is TGTGCCTGGAGCGAGGGCAGGGCTCCAGGCCAGCCCCAGCATTTT. Translation: CAWSEGRAPGQPQHF.

The J gene is TRBJ2-7, the V gene TRBV7-2, with D possibly being TRBD1 (6 bases). Germline V gene data show CDR1 as SGHTA and CDR2 as FQGNSA. Trimming removed 5 bases from V and 7 bases from J, with 12 bases in between. This CDR3 comprises 12 residues. As DNA, the CDR3 is TGTGCCAGCAGCCCGACAGGTGGAGAGCAGTACTTC. Encoded protein: CASSPTGGEQYF.

The chain is built from TRBV29-1 and TRBJ2-1; 11 positions agree with TRBD2. The CDR3 length is 14 residues. J lost 5 bases, V lost 7 bases, and 7 bases had no gene match. The V gene's germline CDR1 is SQVTM and CDR2 ANQGSEA. The CDR3 is CSGDSGRADNEQFF. CDR3 coding DNA: TGCAGCGGAGATAGCGGGAGGGCAGACAATGAGCAGTTCTTC.

The gene calls are TRBV11-2 and TRBJ2-7, with 8 bases matching TRBD1. The CDR3 loop spans 15 amino acids. The V gene's germline CDR1 is SGHAT and CDR2 FQNNGV. V lost 2 bases, J lost 0 bases, and 3 bases stayed unmatched. Here the CDR3 reads CASSLWDRSSYEQYF. CDR3 in DNA: TGTGCCAGCAGCTTATGGGACAGGAGCTCCTACGAGCAGTACTTC.

This chain joins TRBV4-1 and TRBJ2-1, with 11 bases lining up with TRBD2. Germline CDR1 reads MGHRA; CDR2 reads YSYEKL. The junction had 9 bases not matched to a gene; V was cut back by 2 bases and J by 12 bases. This CDR3 has 15 residues. The CDR3 region has the DNA TGCGCCAGCAGCCAAACTAGCGGGGGCCGAGGTGGGCAGTTCTTC. It translates to CASSQTSGGRGGQFF.

This chain links TRBV6-6 with TRBJ1-6; D uncertain. The V gene lost 2 bases and the J gene lost 8 bases, with 4 bases spanning the gap. Germline CDR1 and CDR2: MNHNY and SVGAGI (reference sequence). This CDR3 spans 12 amino acids. The CDR3 loop is CASSYADSPLHF. The CDR3 nucleotides read TGTGCCAGCAGTTACGCGGATTCACCCCTCCACTTT.

This clone is medium-sized by share. This chain uses TRBV15 with TRBJ2-1; 11 positions agree with TRBD2. The V and J ends lost 3 bases and 7 bases, in that order; junction bases with no gene match: 8. The CDR3 totals 16 residues. In germline, CDR1 is LNHNV, CDR2 YYDKDF (reference sequence). CDR3 in amino acids: CATSRPTSGKGNEQFF. In DNA form, the CDR3 reads TGTGCCACCAGCAGGCCGACTAGCGGGAAAGGGAATGAGCAGTTCTTC.

This chain uses TRBV7-2 with TRBJ2-3, with no clear D. This CDR3 is built from 14 residues. The V end lost 5 bases, the J end lost 1 base, and 10 bases lay between the germline ends. Looked up from germline, CDR1 is SGHTA and CDR2 is FQGNSA. The CDR3 DNA is TGTGCCAGCAGCACAGTCCGGGGCACAGATACGCAGTATTTT. Its protein is CASSTVRGTDTQYF.

DNA of the CDR3: TGTGCCAGCAGTTGGCAGGGCTTCACAGATACGCAGTATTTT. It specifies CASSWQGFTDTQYF. The J gene is TRBJ2-3, the V gene TRBV27; D is possibly TRBD1 (5 bases). The germline V and J ends were trimmed by 4 bases and 2 bases, with 10 bases remaining between them. Germline CDR1 reads MNHEY; CDR2 reads SMNVEV (reference sequence). This CDR3 contains 14 residues.

This clone was detected only a few times. V and J are TRBV7-2 and TRBJ2-1; D uncertain. Germline loops: CDR1 SGHTA, CDR2 FQGNSA. The CDR3 runs to 19 residues. V lost 5 bases to trimming and J lost 8 bases, with 31 bases between them. The CDR3 coding sequence is TGTGCCAGCAGCCAATATCCCACCGGTAGCCGAACTCGGGTCGATGAGCAGTTCTTC. Its protein product is CASSQYPTGSRTRVDEQFF.

The V and J genes are TRBV7-2 and TRBJ1-5; D is uncertain. Per germline, CDR1 SGHTA and CDR2 FQGNSA. This CDR3 is 15 amino acids long. The V and J ends lost 4 bases and 4 bases respectively, with 14 bases between them. This chain's CDR3 is CASSSSTSANQPQHF. The CDR3 nucleotides read TGTGCCAGCAGCTCCTCGACGAGTGCGAATCAGCCCCAGCATTTT.

V gene TRBV6-6 combines with J gene TRBJ1-5, with D uncertain. This CDR3 spans 15 amino acids. Germline values: CDR1 MNHNY, CDR2 SVGAGI (reference sequence). V lost 6 bases to trimming and J lost 2 bases, with 14 bases between them. The CDR3 nucleotides are TGTGCCAGCAGATACCAGGACCTTGGCAATCAGCCCCAGCATTTT. Translating it yields CASRYQDLGNQPQHF.

The V gene is TRBV7-9, the J gene TRBJ2-1; 7 bases align to TRBD1. The length of the CDR3 is 15 residues. V lost 3 bases to trimming and J lost 3 bases; unmatched junction nucleotides: 5. Germline V gene data show CDR1 as SEHNR and CDR2 as FQNEAQ (reference sequence). The CDR3 is CASSFGDSLYNEQFF. Here the CDR3 DNA reads TGTGCCAGCAGCTTCGGGGACAGCCTCTACAATGAGCAGTTCTTC.

The V call is TRBV10-3, the J call TRBJ2-5; tentative D call: TRBD2 (6 bases). CDR3 length equals 16 residues. V gave up 0 bases and J gave up 1 base, with 12 bases separating them. Germline lookup yields CDR1 ENHRY and CDR2 SYGVKD. CDR3 in DNA: TGTGCCATCAGTGAGTCGGTGGTTAGCGGCCAAGAGACCCAGTACTTC. Amino acids: CAISESVVSGQETQYF.

The chain uses TRBV7-8 and TRBJ1-1; D is perhaps TRBD1 (5 bases). CDR3 length equals 17 residues. Germline V gives CDR1 SGHVS, CDR2 FQNEAQ. V was shortened by 3 bases and J by 5 bases, with 22 bases between the two germline ends. CDR3 sequence reads: CASSFLDAGLGRTEAFF. CDR3 coding DNA: TGTGCCAGCAGCTTTTTGGACGCTGGTTTGGGACGTACTGAAGCTTTCTTT.

The V and J genes are TRBV2 and TRBJ1-2; D remains unclear. The V gene lost 2 bases and the J gene lost 7 bases, with 8 bases spanning the gap. Germline CDR1 is SNHLY and CDR2 is FYNNEI. The length of the CDR3 is 12 residues. CDR3 region: CASSERRGGYTF. CDR3 nucleotide sequence: TGTGCCAGCAGTGAAAGGCGTGGTGGCTACACCTTC.